The 5 T cell receptor beta chains given below trace back to one sample, sequenced in a study of a mutant IDH1 vaccine in newly diagnosed glioma. These receptors lack a known antigen. Sequenced by immunoSEQ multiplex PCR; TCRdb stores in-frame clones only, minus some. The top ten clones hold over 4.5% of a sample with approximately 50,000 clones, more than 75% of them seen once. Time point: week 47, end of study. The investigators gave 300 ug of mutant IDH1 20-mer peptide in each vaccine dose, together with topical imiquimod. Source: PBMCs, taken from a glioma patient whose treatment included an IDH1 peptide vaccine. The receptors were sampled from a woman in her 40s with glioma. Some clones in this sample may be carry-over from other donors' samples.

J is TRBJ1-2 and V is TRBV2; the match to TRBD1 covers 9 bases. Trimming took 8 bases from V and 2 from J; bases not matched to a gene: 3. CDR1 is SNHLY, CDR2 FYNNEI, per germline. The CDR3 is 13 residues long. Here the CDR3 DNA reads TGTGCCAGCGGGGGGACAGGGAACTATGGCTACACCTTC. It codes for CASGGTGNYGYTF.

V gene TRBV6-5 combines with J gene TRBJ2-5; 8 nucleotides agree with TRBD2. From germline, CDR1 is MNHEY and CDR2 SVGAGI. After removal of 5 bases from V and 3 bases from J, the junction contained 8 bases not matched to a gene. The CDR3 spans 15 residues. CDR3 nucleotides: TGTGCCAGCAGTCCTCTAGCGGGTTTCGAAGAGACCCAGTACTTC. Amino acids: CASSPLAGFEETQYF.

The chain joins TRBV4-1 to TRBJ1-6; D gene ambiguous. CDR1 and CDR2 from the germline V gene are MGHRA and YSYEKL. This CDR3 spans 17 amino acids. V was trimmed by 3 bases and J by 6 bases, leaving 18 bases between them. The CDR3 loop is CASSHGPPRALNSPLHF. The CDR3 DNA reads TGCGCCAGCAGCCATGGGCCCCCGAGGGCCCTTAATTCACCCCTCCACTTT.

The J gene is TRBJ1-1, the V gene TRBV2, with D possibly being TRBD1 (5 bases). CDR1 and CDR2 from the germline V gene are SNHLY and FYNNEI. V lost 5 bases, J lost 0 bases, and 13 bases lay in between. CDR3 length: 15 amino acids. The CDR3 sequence is CASSLTDSMNTEAFF. Written as DNA, the CDR3 is TGTGCCAGCAGTTTGACAGACTCCATGAACACTGAAGCTTTCTTT. The full variable domain, rest sourced from reference TRBV2 and TRBJ1-1, is EPEVTQTPSHQVTQMGQEVILRCVPISNHLYFYWYRQILGQKVEFLVSFYNNEISEKSEIFDDQFSVERPDGSNFTLKIRSTKLEDSAMYFCASSLTDSMNTEAFFGQGTRLTVV.

This clone was found a few times. The chain combines TRBV13 with TRBJ1-1; D is unclear. V gave up 7 bases and J gave up 6 bases, with 9 bases separating them. Germline-derived CDR1 and CDR2 are PRHDT and FYEKMQ (reference sequence). CDR3 length equals 11 residues. The chain's CDR3 is CASIAGPEAFF. In DNA form, the CDR3 reads TGTGCCAGCATAGCAGGCCCTGAAGCTTTCTTT.